A single TCR beta chain is shown here with its context. The antigen is undetermined. The record originates from a study of cytomegalovirus exposure and HLA in healthy donors. Overall study results and limits: Some TCR beta chains (more than 150 of them) were listed as cytomegalovirus-associated. DRB1 had the most TCR associations and HLA-C the fewest, a later analysis found, with rates varying by HLA locus. Reportedly, fewer N-insertions than the approximately 700-donor mean appeared in an Asian-associated ancestry cluster in a later analysis. In a later analysis, HLA-associated beta chains showed higher expansion and lower generation probabilities than comparable chains.

Use of 60 Vbeta and 13 Jbeta primers characterized the PCR. The repertoire was sequenced with immunoSEQ multiplex PCR; TCRdb's copy has only in-frame clones and lacks some. The sample yields about 170,000 clones, 60% to 85% seen once. This CDR3 spans 13 amino acids. Germline V gene sequence: CDR1 GTSNPN, CDR2 SVGIG (reference sequence). V was shortened by 2 bases and J by 5 bases, with 12 bases between the two germline ends. The receptor's source is a female donor in good health and CMV-seronegative. The sequenced material came from PBMCs. The chain combines TRBV30 with TRBJ2-5; perhaps TRBD1 as D (6 bases). This chain's CDR3 is CAWSHSQGETQYF. The CDR3 nucleotides read TGTGCCTGGAGTCACAGTCAGGGGGAGACCCAGTACTTC.